This T cell receptor (beta chain) was identified during a study of cytomegalovirus exposure and HLA in healthy donors. Whole-study findings and limits: A likely sequencing artifact accounted for one observed cluster of highly shared sequence variants.

Regarding this clone: Its cognate antigen is unknown.

Trimming at V came to 0 bases and at J to 4 bases, leaving 11 bases not matched to a gene. The CDR3 is made up of 17 amino acids. Per the germline V gene, CDR1 is SGDLS and CDR2 is YYNGEE. PCR amplification relied on 60 Vbeta primers (plus 13 Jbeta primers). Data came from immunoSEQ multiplex PCR; TCRdb stores just in-frame clones and leaves some out. The sample has 120,000 to 150,000 clones; around 83% are singletons. The clonotype comes from a man in his forties in good health and CMV-seropositive. The material sequenced was PBMCs. The V gene is TRBV9, the J gene TRBJ2-3; the match to TRBD2 covers 7 bases. CDR3 sequence: CASSVGEGTRTADTQYF. CDR3 sequence (DNA): TGTGCCAGCAGCGTAGGGGAGGGGACCCGCACAGCAGATACGCAGTATTTT.